Listed below are T cell receptor beta chains from one sample, sequenced in a study of response to subunit inactivated influenza vaccine. TCRdb re-called the RT-PCR reads through MiXCR, storing one row per CDR3 protein. The sample consists of hundreds of thousands of distinct CDR3 sequences, 11% to 15% of them appearing once. Sequences were derived from PBMCs from blood, sampled less than 15 days before vaccination. These receptors were collected from a middle-aged man who received an inactivated influenza vaccine. Each CDR3 is given with its conserved first and last residue. A D gene is named only where the DNA matches it firmly. The size field is filled for only some rows; it gives once, few, many or a size class.

d_gene: NA; abundance: many; v_gene: TRBV15; j_gene: TRBJ2-7; CDR3nt: TGTGCCACCACCCCCCAGAGAGGCGCCTACGAGCAGTACTTC; CDR3aa: CATTPQRGAYEQYF
d_gene: NA; abundance: NA; v_gene: TRBV3-1; j_gene: TRBJ2-6; CDR3nt: TGTGCCAGCAGCCAAGACAGGGTACCCGGGGCCAACGTCCTGACTTTC; CDR3aa: CASSQDRVPGANVLTF
d_gene: NA; abundance: NA; v_gene: TRBV5-5; j_gene: TRBJ1-1; CDR3nt: TGTGCCAGCAGCTTGTCGGGCAGTACGAACACTGAAGCTTTCTTT; CDR3aa: CASSLSGSTNTEAFF
d_gene: NA; abundance: NA; v_gene: TRBV5-1; j_gene: TRBJ1-1; CDR3nt: TGCGCCAGCAGCCTATCAGGGAAAAACACTGAAGCTTTCTTT; CDR3aa: CASSLSGKNTEAFF
d_gene: NA; abundance: NA; v_gene: TRBV7-3; j_gene: TRBJ2-7; CDR3nt: TGTGCCAGCAGTTCGGGCCCAGGGCCATCCTACGAGCAGTACTTC; CDR3aa: CASSSGPGPSYEQYF
d_gene: TRBD2; abundance: NA; v_gene: TRBV20-1; j_gene: TRBJ2-7; CDR3nt: TGCAGTGCCCCCTTGGGACTAGCGGGAGGCTCCTACGAGCAGTACTTC; CDR3aa: CSAPLGLAGGSYEQYF
d_gene: TRBD2; abundance: NA; v_gene: TRBV11-2; j_gene: TRBJ2-5; CDR3nt: TGTGCCTCACAACGGGAGGCCCTTCTTCAAGAGACCCAGTACTTC; CDR3aa: CASQREALLQETQYF
d_gene: TRBD1; abundance: NA; v_gene: TRBV20-1; j_gene: TRBJ2-7; CDR3nt: TGCAGTACGGGACAGGGGACCTACGAGCAGTACTTC; CDR3aa: CSTGQGTYEQYF
d_gene: NA; abundance: NA; v_gene: TRBV7-2; j_gene: TRBJ2-3; CDR3nt: TGTGCCAGCAGCTCCTACGAGGGGCCAAGCACAGATACGCAGTATTTT; CDR3aa: CASSSYEGPSTDTQYF
d_gene: NA; abundance: many; v_gene: TRBV3-1; j_gene: TRBJ2-5; CDR3nt: TGTGCCAGCAGCCAAGATCCCCTAACCAACAGGGAGGGTCCACAAGAGACCCAGTACTTC; CDR3aa: CASSQDPLTNREGPQETQYF
d_gene: TRBD1; abundance: NA; v_gene: TRBV5-4; j_gene: TRBJ2-3; CDR3nt: TGTGCCAGCGGACAGGTTAGCACAGATACGCAGTATTTT; CDR3aa: CASGQVSTDTQYF
d_gene: TRBD2; abundance: NA; v_gene: TRBV12-3/TRBV12-4; j_gene: TRBJ2-1; CDR3nt: TGTGCCAGCAGTTTGGGCGGGAGAGAGTTCTTC; CDR3aa: CASSLGGREFF
d_gene: NA; abundance: few; v_gene: TRBV7-9; j_gene: TRBJ1-1; CDR3nt: TGTGCCAGCAGCTTAGTCCCCCAGAACACTGAAGCTTTCTTT; CDR3aa: CASSLVPQNTEAFF
d_gene: TRBD2; abundance: few; v_gene: TRBV7-2; j_gene: TRBJ2-2; CDR3nt: TGTGCCAGCAGCTTAGGGCTCGCGGGGGAAGTCACCGGGGAGCTGTTTTTT; CDR3aa: CASSLGLAGEVTGELFF
d_gene: NA; abundance: many; v_gene: TRBV4-3; j_gene: TRBJ2-7; CDR3nt: TGCGCCAGCAGCCAAGAGGACCGAGCCTACGAGCAGTACTTC; CDR3aa: CASSQEDRAYEQYF
d_gene: NA; abundance: NA; v_gene: TRBV18; j_gene: TRBJ2-7; CDR3nt: TGTGCCAGCTCAACCGGGACATTGTCCTACGAGCAGTACTTC; CDR3aa: CASSTGTLSYEQYF
d_gene: NA; abundance: NA; v_gene: TRBV28; j_gene: TRBJ2-7; CDR3nt: TGTGCCAGCAGTCTGGACCCAGGGGGGGGCTCTGGTAACTACGAGCAGTACTTC; CDR3aa: CASSLDPGGGSGNYEQYF
d_gene: TRBD1; abundance: many; v_gene: TRBV5-1; j_gene: TRBJ1-2; CDR3nt: TGCGCCAGCAGCTTGGTCTCAGGGGGCCATGACTATGGCTACACCTTC; CDR3aa: CASSLVSGGHDYGYTF
d_gene: TRBD1; abundance: NA; v_gene: TRBV5-6; j_gene: TRBJ2-7; CDR3nt: TGTGCCAGCAGGCCCCGGGACAGGGACTCCTACGAGCAGTACTTC; CDR3aa: CASRPRDRDSYEQYF
d_gene: TRBD2; abundance: NA; v_gene: TRBV27; j_gene: TRBJ2-3; CDR3nt: TGTGCCAGCAGTTTATCGAAACTAGCGGGGGGAAGAGATACGCAGTATTTT; CDR3aa: CASSLSKLAGGRDTQYF
d_gene: NA; abundance: NA; v_gene: TRBV19; j_gene: TRBJ1-4; CDR3nt: TGTGCCAGTAGTAAGAGCGAGAATGAAAAACTGTTTTTT; CDR3aa: CASSKSENEKLFF
d_gene: TRBD2; abundance: NA; v_gene: TRBV20-1; j_gene: TRBJ2-1; CDR3nt: TGCAGTGCTAGTGGTACTAGCGGAGAGCAGTTCTTC; CDR3aa: CSASGTSGEQFF
d_gene: TRBD1; abundance: few; v_gene: TRBV6-5; j_gene: TRBJ2-7; CDR3nt: TGTGCCAGCAGTTTTGCCCGGGACAGGGGGGCCTACGAGCAGTACTTC; CDR3aa: CASSFARDRGAYEQYF
d_gene: NA; abundance: NA; v_gene: TRBV9; j_gene: TRBJ1-4; CDR3nt: TGTGCCAGCAGCATAAGAGGGGACATAGAAGAAAAACTGTTTTTT; CDR3aa: CASSIRGDIEEKLFF
d_gene: TRBD2; abundance: NA; v_gene: TRBV6-2/TRBV6-3; j_gene: TRBJ2-7; CDR3nt: TGTGCCAGCCGCGGGGGGTGGTACGAGCAGTACTTC; CDR3aa: CASRGGWYEQYF
d_gene: TRBD2; abundance: few; v_gene: TRBV4-3; j_gene: TRBJ2-3; CDR3nt: TGCGCCAGCAGCCAAGATTTGCCTAGCGGGGGGGCTTCAGATACGCAGTATTTT; CDR3aa: CASSQDLPSGGASDTQYF
d_gene: NA; abundance: NA; v_gene: TRBV5-1; j_gene: TRBJ1-3; CDR3nt: TGCGCCAGCAGTTTTACAGGAGACTCTGGAAACACCATATATTTT; CDR3aa: CASSFTGDSGNTIYF
d_gene: NA; abundance: few; v_gene: TRBV24-1; j_gene: TRBJ2-5; CDR3nt: TGTGCCACCAGTGATTTTGGGGGGAAGACCCAGTACTTC; CDR3aa: CATSDFGGKTQYF
d_gene: TRBD2; abundance: few; v_gene: TRBV5-1; j_gene: TRBJ2-1; CDR3nt: TGCGCCAGCAGCAGGCTAGCGGGGGGAAAAACCTCCTCCAATGAGCAGTTCTTC; CDR3aa: CASSRLAGGKTSSNEQFF
d_gene: NA; abundance: NA; v_gene: TRBV16; j_gene: TRBJ2-3; CDR3nt: TGTGCCAGCACCCCAATTTCCACAGATACGCAGTATTTT; CDR3aa: CASTPISTDTQYF
d_gene: TRBD2; abundance: NA; v_gene: TRBV11-2; j_gene: TRBJ2-1; CDR3nt: TGTGCCAGCAGCCGGACGGCGGGGGGCCGAACACGACACAATGAGCAGTTCTTC; CDR3aa: CASSRTAGGRTRHNEQFF
d_gene: TRBD2; abundance: NA; v_gene: TRBV28; j_gene: TRBJ2-4; CDR3nt: TGTGCCAGCAGTCGACTAGCGGGGCAATATAGGAACATTCAGTACTTC; CDR3aa: CASSRLAGQYRNIQYF
d_gene: NA; abundance: few; v_gene: TRBV20-1; j_gene: TRBJ2-1; CDR3nt: TGCAGTGCTAGAGATAAGGTTGGGGGTTCCTACAATGAGCAGTTCTTC; CDR3aa: CSARDKVGGSYNEQFF
d_gene: NA; abundance: NA; v_gene: TRBV25-1; j_gene: TRBJ2-7; CDR3nt: TGTGCCAGCAGCAGACTAGGAAACATCTACGAGCAGTACTTC; CDR3aa: CASSRLGNIYEQYF
d_gene: NA; abundance: few; v_gene: TRBV11-2; j_gene: TRBJ2-7; CDR3nt: TGTGCCAGCAGCCGACTACGGGGCAGGAGCTCCTACGAGCAGTACTTC; CDR3aa: CASSRLRGRSSYEQYF
d_gene: NA; abundance: few; v_gene: TRBV7-8; j_gene: TRBJ2-2; CDR3nt: TGTGCCAGCAGCTTCCCCCCCGGGGAGCTGTTTTTT; CDR3aa: CASSFPPGELFF
d_gene: TRBD1; abundance: NA; v_gene: TRBV7-2; j_gene: TRBJ1-2; CDR3nt: TGTGCCAGCAGCCACCCGGGACAGATAACCTATGGCTACACCTTC; CDR3aa: CASSHPGQITYGYTF
d_gene: TRBD2; abundance: few; v_gene: TRBV24-1; j_gene: TRBJ2-7; CDR3nt: TGTGCCACCAGTGATCGGGCGGGGGAGGAGCAGTACTTC; CDR3aa: CATSDRAGEEQYF
d_gene: NA; abundance: many; v_gene: TRBV7-2; j_gene: TRBJ2-3; CDR3nt: TGTGCCAGCAGCCTATTTCAGCCACCTAGTCCGCAGTATTTT; CDR3aa: CASSLFQPPSPQYF
d_gene: NA; abundance: many; v_gene: TRBV29-1; j_gene: TRBJ2-1; CDR3nt: TGCAGCGTTGAACTTCTCGGCCTGGGGCAGTTCTTC; CDR3aa: CSVELLGLGQFF
d_gene: NA; abundance: NA; v_gene: TRBV6-2/TRBV6-3; j_gene: TRBJ1-1; CDR3nt: TGTGCCAGCAGTATACTCCGCGGGGTTACTGAAGCTTTCTTT; CDR3aa: CASSILRGVTEAFF
d_gene: TRBD2; abundance: many; v_gene: TRBV6-1; j_gene: TRBJ2-1; CDR3nt: TGTGCCAGCAGGCTACGAGGGACTAGCGGAATCAATGAGCAGTTCTTC; CDR3aa: CASRLRGTSGINEQFF
d_gene: NA; abundance: NA; v_gene: TRBV29-1; j_gene: TRBJ1-1; CDR3nt: TGCAGCGTTGGGGACCGGATGAACACTGAAGCTTTCTTT; CDR3aa: CSVGDRMNTEAFF
d_gene: NA; abundance: NA; v_gene: TRBV7-6; j_gene: TRBJ2-1; CDR3nt: TGTGCCAGCAGCTTAGCGTTAACAGGGCGTAATGAGCAGTTCTTC; CDR3aa: CASSLALTGRNEQFF
d_gene: NA; abundance: few; v_gene: TRBV20-1; j_gene: TRBJ1-5; CDR3nt: TGCAGTGCTACCCCGGGAGCCCCGAATCAGCCCCAGCATTTT; CDR3aa: CSATPGAPNQPQHF
d_gene: TRBD2; abundance: NA; v_gene: TRBV12-3/TRBV12-4; j_gene: TRBJ2-7; CDR3nt: TGTGCCAGCAGCCTGCTAGCGGGGGGGCTCGGCGAGCAGTACTTC; CDR3aa: CASSLLAGGLGEQYF
d_gene: NA; abundance: NA; v_gene: TRBV6-1; j_gene: TRBJ2-3; CDR3nt: TGTGCCAGCCGAGGACTACCCCTCACAGATACGCAGTATTTT; CDR3aa: CASRGLPLTDTQYF
d_gene: NA; abundance: many; v_gene: TRBV20-1; j_gene: TRBJ2-1; CDR3nt: TGCAGTGCGAAGGTGGTGCAACTGTACAATGAGCAGTTCTTC; CDR3aa: CSAKVVQLYNEQFF
d_gene: NA; abundance: NA; v_gene: TRBV14; j_gene: TRBJ2-1; CDR3nt: TGTGCCAGCAGCCAAGTCCCCCTTTGGTTGACGGATTACAATGAGCAGTTCTTC; CDR3aa: CASSQVPLWLTDYNEQFF
d_gene: TRBD1; abundance: few; v_gene: TRBV4-3; j_gene: TRBJ2-3; CDR3nt: TGCGCCAGCAGCCAAGACCCACAACCCACAGGGGACACAGATACGCAGTATTTT; CDR3aa: CASSQDPQPTGDTDTQYF